These 21 T cell receptor beta chains share one sample of origin, sequenced in a study of metastatic and nonmetastatic thyroid tumors. No treatment of any kind had been given to any patient before thyroid surgery. Through MiXCR, TCRdb re-clonotyped the PCR reads. The profile shows over 20,000 clones, around 21% of them singletons. Sequenced input: blood. All receptors derive from a female donor with papillary thyroid cancer or a benign thyroid nodule (not recorded which). Some clones in this sample may be carry-over from other donors' samples.

This clone occurred many times. Because the CDR3 is missing its conserved closing phenylalanine or tryptophan, this is likely a read error. The limits of the CDR3 on the DNA are not certain, so only TCRdb's listed CDR3 is given. V usage is TRBV29-1 and J usage is TRBJ1-2; TRBD1 was called by the table and not checked on the DNA. Germline CDR1 is SQVTM and CDR2 is ANQGSEA. The CDR3 is 8 amino acids in total, end residues counted. The CDR3 sequence is CSVDWDSH.

This clone was found many times. Within the sample, other DNA sequences also encode this same CDR3. The chain couples TRBV20-1 to TRBJ2-7; the match to TRBD1 covers 8 bases. The CDR3 runs 13 residues. Germline V gene lookup returns CDR1 DFQATT and CDR2 SNEGSKA (reference sequence). Trimming removed 2 bases from V and 5 bases from J; junction bases left unmatched: 5. The CDR3 protein is CSARSPTGDEQYF. The CDR3, as DNA: TGCAGTGCTAGATCCCCGACAGGGGACGAGCAGTACTTC.

With respect to this clone: At one of its ends the junction is not consistent with the germline gene, which may arise from a read error. The chain links TRBV10-3 to TRBJ1-1; a possible D gene is TRBD1 (6 bases). Germline V CDR1 and CDR2: ENHRY, SYGVKD. The CDR3 totals 19 residues. The CDR3 DNA is TGTGCCATCAGTTACTCTTCTGCAGGGGTTGAGGACATGAACACTGAAGTTTTCTTT. Translating it yields CAISYSSAGVEDMNTEVFF.

This clone was picked up many times. This same CDR3 is encoded by further DNA sequences in the sample. The V gene is TRBV18, the J gene TRBJ1-1, with D uncertain. Between the trimmed V and J ends, which lost 0 bases and 1 base, there was a span of 3 bases. The germline V gene encodes CDR1 KGHSH and CDR2 LQKENI. The CDR3 extends over 13 amino acids. The CDR3 DNA sequence: TGTGCCAGCTCACCACCAGGGAACACTGAAGCTTTCTTT. Residues: CASSPPGNTEAFF. The whole variable domain, filled in from reference TRBV18 and TRBJ1-1, reads NAGVMQNPRHLVRRRGQEARLRCSPMKGHSHVYWYRQLPEEGLKFMVYLQKENIIDESGMPKERFSAEFPKEGPSILRIQQVVRGDSAAYFCASSPPGNTEAFFGQGTRLTVV.

This chain joins TRBV6-4 and TRBJ1-3; no reliable D call. The germline V gene has CDR1 MRHNA and CDR2 SNTAGT. The CDR3 loop spans 13 amino acids. Trimming removed 4 bases at V and 4 bases at J, with 8 bases between. The CDR3 sequence: CASSVDLGNTIYF. The CDR3 DNA reads TGTGCCAGCAGTGTTGATCTGGGAAACACCATATATTTT.

This clone showed up just a few times. This may stem from a read error, because a much larger clone lies one nucleotide away. This rearrangement joins TRBV29-1 to TRBJ1-1, with a tentative D call TRBD1 (5 bases). V gave up 2 bases and J gave up 5 bases, with 18 bases separating them. Per germline, CDR1 SQVTM and CDR2 ANQGSEA. This CDR3 comprises 15 residues. Here the CDR3 DNA reads TGCAGCGTTGAACTCCCGACAGCGGATCGGACTGAAGCTTTCTTT. This encodes CSVELPTADRTEAFF.

This clone was seen many times. V usage is TRBV20-1 and J usage is TRBJ2-3; 8 nucleotides match TRBD2. After removal of 0 bases from V and 0 bases from J, the junction contained 8 bases not matched to a gene. Germline values: CDR1 DFQATT, CDR2 SNEGSKA (reference sequence). The length of the CDR3 is 17 residues. This CDR3 is CSARDFLAGASTDTQYF. The CDR3, as DNA: TGCAGTGCTAGAGATTTTCTAGCGGGCGCTAGCACAGATACGCAGTATTTT.

The DNA for the CDR3 is TGTGCCAGCAGTCCCAGGGACGGCTACTCTGGAAACACCATATATTTT. Translating it yields CASSPRDGYSGNTIYF. The chain carries TRBV12-3 or TRBV12-4 and TRBJ1-3; D perhaps matches TRBD1 (5 bases). The CDR3 has 16 residues. Between the trimmed V and J ends, which lost 5 bases and 0 bases, there was a span of 14 bases.

This clone is medium-sized (0.01 to 0.1%) by share. V is TRBV12-3 or TRBV12-4 and J is TRBJ1-2; D remains unclear. This CDR3 spans 13 amino acids. V was clipped by 1 base and J by 5 bases, with 8 bases between them. The CDR3 sequence is CASSLGPGYGYTF. The CDR3 DNA is TGTGCCAGCAGTTTAGGGCCGGGATATGGCTACACCTTC.

The table lists this clone with many counts. The chain carries TRBV9 and TRBJ1-3; 8 nucleotides match TRBD1. V gave up 1 base and J gave up 4 bases; unmatched junction bases: 7. The germline V gene encodes CDR1 SGDLS and CDR2 YYNGEE. CDR3 length equals 16 residues. DNA for the CDR3: TGTGCCAGCAGCGTAACCCCGACAGGGGAAGGAAACACCATATATTTT. Its protein is CASSVTPTGEGNTIYF.

At least ten counts were recorded for this clone. V gene TRBV20-1 combines with J gene TRBJ2-7, with 7 bases aligning to TRBD2. V shed 2 bases, J shed 3 bases, and the junction held 4 bases outside the gene matches. There are 13 residues in the CDR3. Germline values: CDR1 DFQATT, CDR2 SNEGSKA (reference sequence). The CDR3 region is CSARSGTNYEQYF. In nucleotides, the CDR3 is TGCAGTGCTAGATCCGGGACTAACTACGAGCAGTACTTC.

This clone occurred many times. The CDR3 reads CASNSNNHNLEPQHF. Written as DNA, the CDR3 is TGTGCCAGTAACTCTAACAACCATAATTTAGAGCCCCAGCATTTT. The chain joins TRBV19 to TRBJ1-5, with D unclear. The CDR3 length is 15 residues. Trimming cost V 7 bases and J 8 bases, with 21 bases left between them. Looked up from germline, CDR1 is LNHDA and CDR2 is SQIVND (reference sequence).

In its sample, this clone was seen many times. The J gene is TRBJ2-1, the V gene TRBV7-3; 10 nucleotides align to TRBD2. Trimming cost V 5 bases and J 8 bases; bases outside gene matches: 3. The CDR3 consists of 13 residues. CDR1 and CDR2 (germline): SGHTA, FQGTGA. The CDR3 DNA sequence: TGTGCCAGCAGCCTAGCGGGAGCCTATGAGCAGTTCTTC. Its translation: CASSLAGAYEQFF.

In this sample, this clone turned up many times. The chain recombines TRBV30 with TRBJ1-1, with 8 bases aligning to TRBD1. This CDR3 has 14 residues. Losses at the gene ends were 2 bases for V and 0 bases for J; bases not matched to a gene: 2. Germline V gene data show CDR1 as GTSNPN and CDR2 as SVGIG (reference sequence). The CDR3 bases are TGTGCCTGGAGTCGGACAGGGATGAACACTGAAGCTTTCTTT. Amino acids: CAWSRTGMNTEAFF.

This clone ranks as medium-sized (0.01 to 0.1%). The rearrangement links TRBV12-3 or TRBV12-4 to TRBJ1-1; 8 bases line up with TRBD1. V lost 3 bases and J lost 7; bases outside the gene matches: 7. This CDR3 has 14 amino acids. The CDR3 DNA reads TGTGCCAGCAGTTTGGCAGGGGGCTTTGGTGAAGCTTTCTTT. It is translated as CASSLAGGFGEAFF.

This clone was seen ten or more times. This rearrangement joins TRBV19 to TRBJ2-5; weak D call: TRBD2 (7 bases). This CDR3 has 14 residues. Trimming stripped 5 bases from V and 5 bases from J, with 15 bases between. Per germline, CDR1 LNHDA and CDR2 SQIVND (reference sequence). Here the CDR3 DNA reads TGTGCCAGTAGTCTCGCACAGGGAGGGGAGACCCAGTACTTC. Translation: CASSLAQGGETQYF.

The table lists this clone with many counts. This chain joins TRBV11-2 and TRBJ2-2, with D uncertain. V was shortened by 5 bases and J by 5 bases, with 3 bases between the two germline ends. The CDR3 is 11 amino acids. CDR1 and CDR2 from the germline V gene are SGHAT and FQNNGV. The CDR3 reads CASSGTGELFF. CDR3 bases: TGTGCCAGCAGCGGGACCGGGGAGCTGTTTTTT.

This clone was seen only a few times. This may stem from a read error, because a much larger clone lies one nucleotide away. The chain has TRBV12-3 or TRBV12-4 and TRBJ2-1; 7 nucleotides line up with TRBD1. V lost 8 bases to trimming and J lost 9 bases; unmatched junction nucleotides: 19. CDR3 length: 16 amino acids. CDR3: CASGFGKGQVHFEQFF. The CDR3 nucleotides read TGTGCCAGCGGCTTTGGGAAAGGACAGGTCCACTTTGAGCAGTTCTTC.

At least ten counts were recorded for this clone. The chain joins TRBV4-2 to TRBJ1-2; D uncertain. The CDR3 consists of 16 residues. CDR1 is LGHNA, CDR2 YNFKEQ, per germline. The ends were cut back, 4 bases at V and 4 bases at J, with 19 bases in the middle. The CDR3 nucleotides read TGTGCCAGCAGCCGAGGGAGCACCGACGTTCTCTATGGCTACACCTTC. It codes for CASSRGSTDVLYGYTF.

J is TRBJ1-6 and V is TRBV20-1; 7 nucleotides match TRBD1. This CDR3 contains 16 residues. Germline CDR1 and CDR2: DFQATT and SNEGSKA (reference sequence). V lost 6 bases to trimming and J lost 0 bases; unmatched junction nucleotides: 8. CDR3 protein: CSAQRTGISYNSPLHF. The DNA of the CDR3 is TGCAGTGCCCAACGGACAGGAATCTCCTATAATTCACCCCTCCACTTT.

This clone was detected only a few times. The CDR3 loop is CASSLTDNTYEQYF. The CDR3 nucleotides are TGTGCCAGCAGCTTAACGGACAACACCTACGAGCAGTACTTC. The J gene is TRBJ2-7, the V gene TRBV7-2; D perhaps matches TRBD1 (5 bases). The CDR3 is made up of 14 amino acids. V shed 2 bases and J shed 2 bases, with 10 bases lying between them. Per the germline V gene, CDR1 is SGHTA and CDR2 is FQGNSA.